Below, one T cell receptor (beta chain) is given with its context. What it recognizes is unknown. Per the original data handling: A classifier of distant metastasis in papillary thyroid cancer was built from CDR3 differences (across clinicopathological groups). TCRdb re-analyzed the PCR reads through MiXCR. V and J calls and clone size were set by TCRdb, not the authors. The sample shows 15,000 to 20,000 clones, under 30% of them seen only once. The ends lost 5 bases at V and 3 bases at J; junction bases unmatched: 6. This CDR3 has 14 residues. Per the germline V gene, CDR1 is GTSNPN and CDR2 is SVGIG (reference sequence). This specimen comes from a study of metastatic and nonmetastatic thyroid tumors. The study's findings and limits: When malignant thyroid tumors were compared with benign nodules, TCR beta diversity was reportedly significantly higher in the malignant tumors. This held in both blood and tumor samples.

Prior to thyroid surgery, none of the patients had received any treatment. The genes are TRBV30 and TRBJ1-4; 7 bases line up with TRBD1. The sequenced sample was tumor tissue. The sequence was obtained from a male donor with papillary thyroid cancer or a benign thyroid nodule (not recorded which). Some clones in this sample may be carry-over from other donors' samples. The CDR3 region is CAWGPGQSNEKLFF. CDR3 nucleotides: TGTGCCTGGGGACCGGGACAGTCTAATGAAAAACTGTTTTTT.